Here is one T cell receptor beta chain with its context. Its specificity is unknown. This entry comes from a study of shared clonotypes between healthy human individuals. Across the study: Every donor yielded three CD4 naive, three CD4 memory, two CD8 naive and one CD8 memory plate.

Clones were read by immunoSEQ multiplex PCR, and TCRdb kept only the in-frame ones, dropping some. The table includes 2 million to 3 million clones, roughly 92% detected once. V gave up 4 bases and J gave up 8 bases; unmatched junction bases: 14. Germline CDR1 and CDR2: MDHEN and SYDVKM. This CDR3 comprises 17 residues. General study points: Among several donors, roughly 5.5% of naive CD4 clonotypes were found in common.

The material sequenced was naive CD4+ T cells sorted from blood. Noted subset: CD45RA+ positively selected. The sequence was obtained from a man aged 18 to 30 in good health. The chain recombines TRBV28 with TRBJ1-4; 9 nucleotides match TRBD1. The DNA for the CDR3 is TGTGCCAGCAGTTCACCGGGACAGGGAACTGGGGGGGAAAAACTGTTTTTT. Protein: CASSSPGQGTGGEKLFF. Full variable domain (rest looked up from reference TRBV28 and TRBJ1-4): DVKVTQSSRYLVKRTGEKVFLECVQDMDHENMFWYRQDPGLGLRLIYFSYDVKMKEKGDIPEGYSVSREKKERFSLILESASTNQTSMYLCASSSPGQGTGGEKLFFGSGTQLSVL.